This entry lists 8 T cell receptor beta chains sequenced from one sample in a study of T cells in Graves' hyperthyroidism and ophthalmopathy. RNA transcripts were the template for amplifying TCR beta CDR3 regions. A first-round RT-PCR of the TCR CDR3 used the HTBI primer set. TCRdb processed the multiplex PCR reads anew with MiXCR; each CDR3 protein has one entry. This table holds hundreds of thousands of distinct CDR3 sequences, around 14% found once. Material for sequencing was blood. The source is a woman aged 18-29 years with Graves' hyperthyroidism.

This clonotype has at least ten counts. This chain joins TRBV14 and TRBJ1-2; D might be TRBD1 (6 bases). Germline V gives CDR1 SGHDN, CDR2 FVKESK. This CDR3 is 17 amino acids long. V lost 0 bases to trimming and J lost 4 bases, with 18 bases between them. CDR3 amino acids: CASSQERGLTGPYGYTF. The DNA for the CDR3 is TGTGCCAGCAGCCAAGAAAGGGGACTGACAGGACCCTATGGCTACACCTTC. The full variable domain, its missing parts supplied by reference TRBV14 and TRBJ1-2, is EAGVTQFPSHSVIEKGQTVTLRCDPISGHDNLYWYRRVMGKEIKFLLHFVKESKQDESGMPNNRFLAERTGGTYSTLKVQPAELEDSGVYFCASSQERGLTGPYGYTFGSGTRLTVV.

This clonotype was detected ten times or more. CDR3 loop: CASSLSGGQGWNQPQHF. CDR3 sequence (DNA): TGTGCCAGCAGTTTAAGTGGTGGGCAGGGATGGAATCAGCCCCAGCATTTT. The rearrangement joins TRBV27 to TRBJ1-5, with D maybe TRBD1 (5 bases). Germline V CDR1 and CDR2: MNHEY, SMNVEV (reference sequence). The CDR3 is 17 amino acids. V gave up 2 bases and J gave up 4 bases, with 18 bases separating them.

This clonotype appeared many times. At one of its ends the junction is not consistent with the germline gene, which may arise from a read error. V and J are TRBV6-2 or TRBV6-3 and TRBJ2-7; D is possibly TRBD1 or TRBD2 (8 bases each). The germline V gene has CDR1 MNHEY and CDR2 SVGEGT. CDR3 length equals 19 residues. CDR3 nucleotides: TGTGCCAGCAGCTCATACCCAGGGGGCTTAGCGGGACGCTCCGACGAGCAGTACTTC. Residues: CASSSYPGGLAGRSDEQYF.

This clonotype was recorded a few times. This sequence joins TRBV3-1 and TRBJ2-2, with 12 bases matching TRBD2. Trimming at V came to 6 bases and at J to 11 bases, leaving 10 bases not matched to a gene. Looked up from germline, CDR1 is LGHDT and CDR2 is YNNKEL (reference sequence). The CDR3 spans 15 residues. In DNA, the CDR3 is TGTGCCAGCAGTCCCGGGACTAGCGGGCTGGTAGAGCTGTTTTTT. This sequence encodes CASSPGTSGLVELFF.

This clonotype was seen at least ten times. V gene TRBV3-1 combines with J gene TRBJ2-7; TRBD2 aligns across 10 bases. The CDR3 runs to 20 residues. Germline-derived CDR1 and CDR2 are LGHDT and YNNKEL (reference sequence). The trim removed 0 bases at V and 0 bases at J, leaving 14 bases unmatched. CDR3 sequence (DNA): TGTGCCAGCAGCCAAGATTTAGCGGGAGGCCGACGAAGTATCTCCTACGAGCAGTACTTC. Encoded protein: CASSQDLAGGRRSISYEQYF.

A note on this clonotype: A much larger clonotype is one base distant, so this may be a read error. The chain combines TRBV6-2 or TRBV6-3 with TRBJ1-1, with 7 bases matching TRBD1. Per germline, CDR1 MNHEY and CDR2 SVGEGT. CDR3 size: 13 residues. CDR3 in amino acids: CAGSWDRNTEAFF. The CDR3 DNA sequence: TGTGCCGGCAGTTGGGACAGGAACACTGAAGCTTTCTTT.

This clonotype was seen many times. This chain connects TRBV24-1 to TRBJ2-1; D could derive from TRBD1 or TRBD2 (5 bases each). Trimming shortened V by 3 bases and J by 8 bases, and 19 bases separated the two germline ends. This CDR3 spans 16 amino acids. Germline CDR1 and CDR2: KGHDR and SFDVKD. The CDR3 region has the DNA TGTGCCACCAGTGATCGGGGCAGGGCGAGTGGCGATGAGCAGTTCTTC. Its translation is CATSDRGRASGDEQFF.

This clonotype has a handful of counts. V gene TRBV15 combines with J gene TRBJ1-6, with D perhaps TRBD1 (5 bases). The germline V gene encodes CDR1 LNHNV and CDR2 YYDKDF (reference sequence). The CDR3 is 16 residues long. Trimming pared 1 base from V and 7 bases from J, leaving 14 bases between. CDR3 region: CATSRGAERGNSPLHF. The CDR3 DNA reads TGTGCCACCAGCAGAGGGGCGGAGAGGGGAAATTCACCCCTCCACTTT.